The 20 T cell receptor beta chains reported below all come from one sample, sequenced in a study of response to subunit inactivated influenza vaccine. TCRdb re-analysed the RT-PCR reads in MiXCR, keeping a single row per CDR3 protein. The sample carries more than 550,000 distinct CDR3 sequences, 11% recorded once. These data were also reused for a study on T cells expressing NK-cell markers. From that second work: cDNA encoding TCR beta was synthesized via 5'RACE template switching incorporating UMIs.

The input for sequencing was PBMCs from blood, taken on the day of vaccination. These receptors came from a middle-aged man who received an inactivated influenza vaccine.

The rearrangement uses TRBV24-1 and TRBJ2-3, with 7 bases matching TRBD1. The V and J ends lost 3 bases and 2 bases, in that order; junction bases with no gene match: 7. This CDR3 region has 16 residues. In germline, CDR1 is KGHDR, CDR2 SFDVKD. The CDR3 here is CATSDPRTGDTDTQYF. The CDR3 nucleotides read TGTGCCACCAGTGATCCTCGGACAGGAGACACAGATACGCAGTATTTT.

The J gene is TRBJ2-5, the V gene TRBV20-1; D possibly uses TRBD1 or TRBD2 (5 bases each). Germline V CDR1 and CDR2: DFQATT, SNEGSKA (reference sequence). The ends were cut back, 1 base at V and 2 bases at J, with 11 bases in the middle. CDR3 length: 14 amino acids. The CDR3 sequence: CSARAGRFQETQYF. The DNA of the CDR3 is TGCAGTGCTAGAGCGGGGCGGTTTCAAGAGACCCAGTACTTC.

This clonotype was seen many times. V gene TRBV5-1 combines with J gene TRBJ2-3, with D hard to call. The CDR3 has 14 amino acids. V lost 0 bases, J lost 5 bases, and 10 bases lay in between. Germline V gene lookup returns CDR1 SGHRS and CDR2 YFSETQ. The CDR3 region is CASSLASGQDTQYF. For the CDR3, the DNA is TGCGCCAGCAGCTTGGCCTCGGGTCAAGATACGCAGTATTTT.

The chain is built from TRBV7-2 and TRBJ2-7; tentatively, D is TRBD2 (5 bases). The CDR3 sequence is 14 residues long. Germline CDR1 reads SGHTA; CDR2 reads FQGNSA. Trimming left V 5 bases short and J 2 bases short, with 13 bases between. The CDR3 coding sequence is TGTGCCAGCAGCCCATCAACGGGGACCTACGAGCAGTACTTC. Translating it yields CASSPSTGTYEQYF.

This clonotype appeared many times. The CDR3 spells CASSLGTSGRYEQYF. The DNA for the CDR3 is TGTGCCAGCAGCTTAGGGACTAGCGGGAGGTACGAGCAGTACTTC. The chain carries TRBV7-9 and TRBJ2-7, with 14 bases lining up with TRBD2. The J segment lost 4 bases and the V segment lost 1 base, leaving 0 bases of the junction unmatched. CDR1 and CDR2 (germline): SEHNR, FQNEAQ (reference sequence). The CDR3 extends over 15 amino acids.

This clonotype was found a few times. V gene TRBV4-3 combines with J gene TRBJ2-7, with a possible D match to TRBD2 (7 bases). This CDR3 region has 19 residues. The V gene lost 0 bases and the J gene lost 5 bases, with 26 bases spanning the gap. Germline-derived CDR1 and CDR2 are LGHNA and YSLEER. CDR3 sequence: CASSQDRGASDRNFDEQYF. In DNA, the CDR3 is TGCGCCAGCAGCCAAGATCGGGGGGCCTCCGACAGGAATTTCGACGAGCAGTACTTC.

This clonotype was detected many times. The rearrangement uses TRBV20-1 and TRBJ1-1; D perhaps matches TRBD1 (5 bases). From germline, CDR1 is DFQATT and CDR2 SNEGSKA (reference sequence). V lost 3 bases and J lost 6, with 14 bases in between. The CDR3 has 13 amino acids. CDR3 in DNA: TGCAGTGCTAGGCCAAGGGGCGGCGCTGAAGCTTTCTTT. Its translation: CSARPRGGAEAFF.

The chain employs TRBV4-1 and TRBJ2-3, with 14 bases aligning to TRBD2. The J segment lost 3 bases and the V segment lost 6 bases, leaving 8 bases of the junction unmatched. This CDR3 is 17 amino acids long. Germline values: CDR1 MGHRA, CDR2 YSYEKL. The CDR3 DNA sequence: TGCGCCAGCAGTCCAATTGGACTAGCGGGAGGTACAGATACGCAGTATTTT. It yields the protein CASSPIGLAGGTDTQYF.

At least ten counts were recorded for this clonotype. The V gene is TRBV25-1, the J gene TRBJ2-1; 11 bases agree with TRBD2. The CDR3 has 16 residues. Losses at the gene ends were 5 bases for V and 1 base for J; bases not matched to a gene: 4. Germline CDR1 MGHDK, CDR2 SYGVNS. The CDR3 here is CASSPLAGVSYNEQFF. DNA for the CDR3: TGTGCCAGCAGTCCACTAGCGGGAGTGTCCTACAATGAGCAGTTCTTC.

The rearrangement links TRBV4-3 to TRBJ2-1, with 10 positions matching TRBD2. The length of the CDR3 is 16 residues. Trimming removed 0 bases from V and 5 bases from J; junction bases left unmatched: 4. Germline V lookup: CDR1 LGHNA, CDR2 YSLEER. As DNA, the CDR3 is TGCGCCAGCAGCCAAGAAGGAGCGGGAGGGGACAATGAGCAGTTCTTC. It is translated as CASSQEGAGGDNEQFF.

This clonotype was counted many times. The gene calls are TRBV20-1 and TRBJ1-1, with a weak D call TRBD1 (6 bases). Per the germline V gene, CDR1 is DFQATT and CDR2 is SNEGSKA (reference sequence). CDR3 length equals 14 residues. Between the trimmed V and J ends, which lost 2 bases and 0 bases, there was a span of 10 bases. The chain's CDR3 is CSARKDRLNTEAFF. The CDR3 DNA reads TGCAGTGCTAGAAAAGACAGGTTGAACACTGAAGCTTTCTTT.

The rearrangement joins TRBV12-3 or TRBV12-4 to TRBJ2-3, with TRBD2 as a possible D gene (5 bases). CDR3 length: 15 residues. V shed 1 base and J shed 6 bases, with 14 bases lying between them. CDR3 sequence reads: CASSLDGKKSDTQYF. In DNA, the CDR3 is TGTGCCAGCAGTTTAGACGGGAAAAAGAGTGATACGCAGTATTTT.

This clonotype was seen more than once but under ten times. The chain recombines TRBV11-1 with TRBJ2-1, with D perhaps given as TRBD1 or TRBD2 (6 bases each). The V gene's germline CDR1 is SGHAT and CDR2 FQDESV (reference sequence). V lost 4 bases and J 8 bases, leaving 12 bases between the germline ends. The CDR3 extends over 13 amino acids. The CDR3 region has the DNA TGTGCCAGCAGCTCATCGGGGGCCTATGAGCAGTTCTTC. Its translation is CASSSSGAYEQFF.

This clonotype has a handful of counts. This rearrangement joins TRBV30 to TRBJ2-5, with D unclear. The CDR3 is 10 residues long. Germline CDR1 is GTSNPN and CDR2 is SVGIG (reference sequence). V was cut by 2 bases and J by 7 bases, with 5 bases left in between. This CDR3 reads CAWSLGTQYF. CDR3 sequence (DNA): TGTGCCTGGAGTCTTGGGACCCAGTACTTC.

This clonotype was seen a few times. The chain is built from TRBV20-1 and TRBJ2-3; no clear D. Between the trimmed V and J ends, which lost 5 bases and 1 base, there was a span of 7 bases. This CDR3 comprises 12 residues. CDR1 is DFQATT and CDR2 is SNEGSKA in the germline V gene (reference sequence). CDR3 amino acids: CSAHKGTDTQYF. The CDR3 DNA reads TGCAGTGCTCATAAGGGCACAGATACGCAGTATTTT.

In this sample, this clonotype turned up a few times. The chain carries TRBV7-2 and TRBJ2-5; D might be TRBD1 (6 bases). The V gene's germline CDR1 is SGHTA and CDR2 FQGNSA. V lost 5 bases and J lost 2, with 15 bases in between. The CDR3 is made up of 15 amino acids. The DNA of the CDR3 is TGTGCCAGCAGCCCAATACCGGGACAACAAGAGACCCAGTACTTC. It yields the protein CASSPIPGQQETQYF.

This clonotype was found a few times. The chain links TRBV12-3 or TRBV12-4 to TRBJ1-2; 9 bases line up with TRBD1. The ends lost 2 bases at V and 8 bases at J; junction bases unmatched: 15. There are 17 residues in the CDR3. CDR3 coding DNA: TGTGCCAGCAGTTTACGTTTGTGGGACAGGGCCCCTGGAGGCTACACCTTC. Its protein is CASSLRLWDRAPGGYTF.

The table lists this clonotype with a few counts. This chain connects TRBV28 to TRBJ2-7; 13 nucleotides align to TRBD2. Germline V lookup: CDR1 MDHEN, CDR2 SYDVKM. This CDR3 spans 18 amino acids. The junction had 11 bases not matched to a gene; V was cut back by 4 bases and J by 2 bases. Here the CDR3 reads CASSSIRLAGGRPYEQYF. CDR3 sequence (DNA): TGTGCCAGCAGTTCCATACGACTAGCGGGGGGCCGCCCCTACGAGCAGTACTTC.

The V call is TRBV28, the J call TRBJ2-5, with D hard to call. Germline CDR1 and CDR2: MDHEN and SYDVKM. V lost 8 bases, J lost 1 base, and 14 bases lay in between. CDR3 length: 14 amino acids. The CDR3 loop is CASEPQISQETQYF. As DNA, the CDR3 is TGTGCCAGCGAACCTCAAATAAGCCAAGAGACCCAGTACTTC. Full variable domain (outside the CDR3, taken from reference TRBV28 and TRBJ2-5): DVKVTQSSRYLVKRTGEKVFLECVQDMDHENMFWYRQDPGLGLRLIYFSYDVKMKEKGDIPEGYSVSREKKERFSLILESASTNQTSMYLCASEPQISQETQYFGPGTRLLVL.

This clonotype has a count of ten or more. This sequence joins TRBV10-2 and TRBJ2-3; the D call may be TRBD1 or TRBD2 (5 bases each). The CDR3 contains 13 residues. CDR1 is WSHSY and CDR2 is SAAADI in the germline V gene. Between the trimmed V and J ends, which lost 6 bases and 2 bases, there was a span of 9 bases. The CDR3 sequence: CASSPGATDTQYF. Written as DNA, the CDR3 is TGCGCCAGCAGCCCCGGGGCCACAGATACGCAGTATTTT.